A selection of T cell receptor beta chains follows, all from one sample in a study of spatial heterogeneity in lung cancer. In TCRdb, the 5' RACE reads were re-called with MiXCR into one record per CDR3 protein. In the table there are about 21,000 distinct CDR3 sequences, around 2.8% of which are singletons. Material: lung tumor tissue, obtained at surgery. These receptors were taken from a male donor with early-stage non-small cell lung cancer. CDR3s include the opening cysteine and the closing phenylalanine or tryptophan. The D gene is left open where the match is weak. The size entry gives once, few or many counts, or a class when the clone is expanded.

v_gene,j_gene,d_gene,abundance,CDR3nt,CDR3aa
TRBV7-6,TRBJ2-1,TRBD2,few,TGTGCCAGCAGCATAACCGGGACTAGAGGGAATGAGCAGTTCTTC,CASSITGTRGNEQFF
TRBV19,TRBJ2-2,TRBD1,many,TGTGCCAGTAGTGTTGACAGGGGGCGCATCACCGGGGAGCTGTTTTTT,CASSVDRGRITGELFF
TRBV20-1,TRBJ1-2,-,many,TGCAGTGCTAGAGATCGCCCGGGGGGCTACACCTTC,CSARDRPGGYTF
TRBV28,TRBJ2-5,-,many,TGTGCCAGCAGACCGCAGGGGGGAGAGACCCAGTACTTC,CASRPQGGETQYF
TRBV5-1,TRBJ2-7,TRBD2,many,TGCGCCAGCAGCTTGCCGACTAGCGGGTCCTACGAGCAGTACTTC,CASSLPTSGSYEQYF
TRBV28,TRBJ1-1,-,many,TGTGCCAGCAGTGGAGCATCGGGGGGTTTTGGGAACACTGAAGCTTTCTTT,CASSGASGGFGNTEAFF
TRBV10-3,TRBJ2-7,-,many,TGTGCCACCCAACAGGATTCCTACGAGCAGTACTTC,CATQQDSYEQYF
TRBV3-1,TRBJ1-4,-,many,TGTGCCAGCTCGGGCAGGGGTGTTGAAAAACTGTTTTTT,CASSGRGVEKLFF
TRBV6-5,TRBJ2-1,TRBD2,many,TGTGCCAGCAGAACTGGACTAGCGGGAGTTCCTGAGCAGTTCTTC,CASRTGLAGVPEQFF
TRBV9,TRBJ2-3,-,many,TGTGCCAGCAGCGCGGACACAGATACGCAGTATTTT,CASSADTDTQYF
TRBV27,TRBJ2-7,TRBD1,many,TGTGCCAGCAGTCCCCGGAACAGGGGGTTCGCCTACGAGCAGTACTTC,CASSPRNRGFAYEQYF
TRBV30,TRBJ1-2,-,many,TGTGCCTTGGAGGTGATGGGAGGCTACACCTTC,CALEVMGGYTF
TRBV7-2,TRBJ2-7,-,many,TGTGCCAGCAGCTTCACGGGAGTCAACGAGCAGTACTTC,CASSFTGVNEQYF
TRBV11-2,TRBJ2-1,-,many,TGTGCCAGCAGCCAGCTCGGGGGTGGGATGAACAATGAGCAGTTCTTC,CASSQLGGGMNNEQFF
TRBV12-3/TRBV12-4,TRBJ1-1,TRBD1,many,TGTGCCAGCAGTTCAGTAAGACAGGGTGGCACTGAAGCTTTCTTT,CASSSVRQGGTEAFF
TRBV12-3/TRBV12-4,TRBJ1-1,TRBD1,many,TGTGCCAGCAGTTTTGTGGGGACAGGGTCTGAAGCTTTCTTT,CASSFVGTGSEAFF
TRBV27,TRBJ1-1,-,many,TGTGCCAGCAGGTTGGGTACTGAAGCTTTCTTT,CASRLGTEAFF
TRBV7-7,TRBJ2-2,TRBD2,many,TGTGCTAGCAGCTCCGGGACTAGCGGGACCGGGGAGCTGTTTTTT,CASSSGTSGTGELFF
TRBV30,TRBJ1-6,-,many,TGTGCCTGGAGTTATAGGGGGACTTCACCCCTCCACTTT,CAWSYRGTSPLHF
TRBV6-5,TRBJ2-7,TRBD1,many,TGTGCCAGCAGTTACGGACAGGGGTCCTACGAGCAGTACTTC,CASSYGQGSYEQYF
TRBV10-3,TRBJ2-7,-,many,TGTGCCATCAGTGAGGACATGGGGCCCTACGAGCAGTACTTC,CAISEDMGPYEQYF
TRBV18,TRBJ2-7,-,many,TGTGCCAGCTCACTCTTTACGAGACAGACTTCCTACGAGCAGTACTTC,CASSLFTRQTSYEQYF
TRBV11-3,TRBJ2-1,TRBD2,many,TGTGCCAGCAGGTCCGGGACTAGCGTTGAGCAGTTCTTC,CASRSGTSVEQFF
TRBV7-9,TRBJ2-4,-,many,TGTGCCAGCAGCTTAACGGGGGCTCTGGACATTCAGTACTTC,CASSLTGALDIQYF
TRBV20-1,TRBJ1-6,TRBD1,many,TGCAGTGCTAGCCGGGACAGGGGGCTGGGTTCACCCCTCCACTTT,CSASRDRGLGSPLHF
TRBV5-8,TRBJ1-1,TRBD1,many,TGTGCCAGCAGCTCGGACAGGGAGAGAACTGAAGCTTTCTTT,CASSSDRERTEAFF
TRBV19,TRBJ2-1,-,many,TGTGCCAGTAGTATAGAATACTCCTACAATGAGCAGTTCTTC,CASSIEYSYNEQFF
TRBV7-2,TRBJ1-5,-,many,TGTGCCAGCAGGCCAACTAGCAATCAGCCCCAGCATTTT,CASRPTSNQPQHF
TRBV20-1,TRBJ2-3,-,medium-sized,TGCAGTGCCTCCTATAGCACAGATACGCAGTATTTT,CSASYSTDTQYF
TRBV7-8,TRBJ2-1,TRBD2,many,TGTGCCAGCAGCTCCCTCGTATTGACTAGCGGGAGCTGGGATGAGCAGTTCTTC,CASSSLVLTSGSWDEQFF
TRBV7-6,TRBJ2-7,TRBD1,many,TGTGCCAGCAGCTCTTGGACAGGGGAAAACTACGAGCAGTACTTC,CASSSWTGENYEQYF
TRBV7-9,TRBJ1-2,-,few,TGTGCCAGCAGCCTAGGACAGTCAAACTATGGCTACACCTTC,CASSLGQSNYGYTF
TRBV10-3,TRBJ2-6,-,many,TGTGCCATCAGTGAGGTATCCGGGGCCAACGTCCTGACTTTC,CAISEVSGANVLTF
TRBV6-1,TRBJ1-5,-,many,TGTGCCAGCAGTGAATATCGCAGCAATCAGCCCCAGCATTTT,CASSEYRSNQPQHF
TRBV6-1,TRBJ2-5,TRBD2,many,TGTGCCAGCGGATCGGGAGGAGGGATCAATCAAGAGACCCAGTACTTC,CASGSGGGINQETQYF
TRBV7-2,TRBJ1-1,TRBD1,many,TGTGCCAGCAGCCCCGGACAGGGGCGCACTGAAGCTTTCTTT,CASSPGQGRTEAFF
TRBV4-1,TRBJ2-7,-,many,TGCGCCAGCAGCCCGGGGCCCTCCTACGAGCAGTACTTC,CASSPGPSYEQYF
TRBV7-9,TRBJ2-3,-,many,TGTGCCAGCAGCCCCGCAGGACCGACTAGCACAGATACGCAGTATTTT,CASSPAGPTSTDTQYF
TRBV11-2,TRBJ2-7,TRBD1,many,TGTGCCAGCAGCGTATGGCGCGGGACAGGGGCCCACGAGCAGTACTTC,CASSVWRGTGAHEQYF
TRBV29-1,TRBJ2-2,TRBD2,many,TGCAGCGTCGGGAGGGACACCGGGGAGCTGTTTTTT,CSVGRDTGELFF
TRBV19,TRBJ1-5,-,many,TGTGCCAGTAGTATAAAGGGCAAGTTCATCGGCAATCAGCCCCAGCATTTT,CASSIKGKFIGNQPQHF